A single sample is the source of the 14 T cell receptor beta chains below, sequenced in a study of shared clonotypes between healthy human individuals. Libraries were prepared by immunoSEQ multiplex PCR; TCRdb keeps only in-frame clonotypes and omits some of them. Among 2 million or so clones, roughly 96% were seen once, and the ten largest hold under 0.15%. Source material: naive CD4+ T cells sorted from blood. Subset noted: CD45RA+ positively selected. These receptors were taken from a man between 18 and 29 years old in good health.

The V call is TRBV19, the J call TRBJ1-2, with unresolved D. The V end lost 3 bases, the J end lost 0 bases, and 11 bases lay between the germline ends. This CDR3 has 15 residues. Germline values: CDR1 LNHDA, CDR2 SQIVND (reference sequence). CDR3 in amino acids: CASSMSRVANYGYTF. In nucleotides, the CDR3 is TGTGCCAGTAGTATGTCTAGAGTTGCTAACTATGGCTACACCTTC.

The V gene is TRBV29-1, the J gene TRBJ1-6; maybe TRBD1 (5 bases). The CDR3 is made up of 13 amino acids. Germline CDR1 reads SQVTM; CDR2 reads ANQGSEA. The germline V and J ends were trimmed by 6 bases and 4 bases, with 10 bases remaining between them. CDR3 protein: CSVRGGYNSPLHF. The CDR3 bases are TGCAGCGTCCGGGGCGGATATAATTCACCCCTCCACTTT.

The gene calls are TRBV2 and TRBJ2-2, with D possibly called TRBD1 or TRBD2 (6 bases each). The CDR3 totals 16 residues. The V gene's germline CDR1 is SNHLY and CDR2 FYNNEI. V lost 6 bases to trimming and J lost 2 bases, with 16 bases between them. This chain's CDR3 is CASRRQGGLNTGELFF. As DNA, the CDR3 is TGTGCCAGCAGGAGACAAGGGGGGCTCAACACCGGGGAGCTGTTTTTT.

This sequence joins TRBV11-2 and TRBJ2-3; tentative D call: TRBD2 (6 bases). Germline CDR1 and CDR2: SGHAT and FQNNGV. The length of the CDR3 is 15 residues. Trimming cost V 2 bases and J 2 bases, with 11 bases left between them. CDR3 residues: CASSLMGGTTDTQYF. CDR3 in DNA: TGTGCCAGCAGCTTAATGGGCGGGACCACAGATACGCAGTATTTT.

This clone was found a few times. The same CDR3 is also encoded by other DNA sequences in this sample. The chain couples TRBV6-6 to TRBJ1-5; no definite D call. V lost 2 bases, J lost 2 bases, and 1 base lay in between. This CDR3 contains 12 residues. Germline-derived CDR1 and CDR2 are MNHNY and SVGAGI (reference sequence). The CDR3 sequence: CASSYGNQPQHF. The DNA of the CDR3 is TGTGCCAGCAGTTACGGCAATCAGCCCCAGCATTTT.

The sample holds one count of this clone. The V gene is TRBV2, the J gene TRBJ2-7; TRBD1 agrees at 7 bases. The V gene's germline CDR1 is SNHLY and CDR2 FYNNEI. Germline trimming cut 10 bases from V and 7 bases from J; bases unmatched to any gene: 10. CDR3 size: 12 residues. CDR3 DNA sequence: TGTGCCACCCAGGGACAGCCGGGGGAGCAGTACTTC. This encodes CATQGQPGEQYF.

The V gene is TRBV2, the J gene TRBJ2-3; D gene unclear. V was pared by 6 bases and J by 1 base, with 8 bases between. Germline CDR1 and CDR2: SNHLY and FYNNEI. This CDR3 contains 13 residues. CDR3 bases: TGTGCCAGCAGGGTGTGGGGCACAGATACGCAGTATTTT. Translating gives CASRVWGTDTQYF.

The chain couples TRBV6-1 to TRBJ1-2; unclear D gene. CDR3 size: 14 residues. V was trimmed by 6 bases and J by 0 bases, leaving 11 bases between them. Germline V lookup: CDR1 MNHNS, CDR2 SASEGT. The CDR3 sequence: CASRTATPNYGYTF. The CDR3 nucleotides read TGTGCCAGCAGGACCGCTACCCCTAACTATGGCTACACCTTC.

In regard to this clone: Other DNA sequences within the sample encode an identical CDR3. The V gene is TRBV5-1, the J gene TRBJ2-5, with unresolved D. This CDR3 region has 13 residues. The germline V and J ends were trimmed by 1 base and 2 bases, with 6 bases remaining between them. Germline V gives CDR1 SGHRS, CDR2 YFSETQ. CDR3: CASSLNLQETQYF. DNA for the CDR3: TGCGCCAGCAGCTTGAACTTACAAGAGACCCAGTACTTC.

This clone appeared a few times. The chain carries TRBV7-2 and TRBJ1-6; D is unclear. The CDR3 has 12 residues. Germline assignment: CDR1 SGHTA and CDR2 FQGNSA. Trimming removed 3 bases from V and 12 bases from J, with 9 bases in between. CDR3 coding DNA: TGTGCCAGCAGCTTCGAGGGTCTACCCCTCCACTTT. This codes for CASSFEGLPLHF.

J is TRBJ2-6 and V is TRBV5-4, with 8 positions matching TRBD1. CDR1 is SGHNT and CDR2 is YYREEE in the germline V gene (reference sequence). Trimming cost V 0 bases and J 1 base; bases outside gene matches: 6. CDR3 length: 18 residues. CDR3 amino acids: CASSLVPGGGSGANVLTF. Here the CDR3 DNA reads TGTGCCAGCAGCTTGGTCCCAGGGGGCGGGTCTGGGGCCAACGTCCTGACTTTC.

The rearrangement joins TRBV6-1 to TRBJ1-5; 7 nucleotides agree with TRBD1. Germline values: CDR1 MNHNS, CDR2 SASEGT. The CDR3 runs to 13 residues. V dropped 7 bases and J dropped 7; count of bases not matched to a gene: 7. CDR3: CASTQTGHQPQHF. The CDR3 DNA reads as TGTGCCAGCACCCAGACAGGGCACCAGCCCCAGCATTTT.

This rearrangement joins TRBV28 to TRBJ2-7; D might be TRBD2 (6 bases). Between the trimmed V and J ends, which lost 5 bases and 6 bases, there was a span of 20 bases. The CDR3 contains 15 residues. The germline V gene has CDR1 MDHEN and CDR2 SYDVKM. CDR3 sequence (DNA): TGTGCCAGCAGTCCGACTAGAGGGCTGGCATCCGAGCAGTACTTC. The encoded protein is CASSPTRGLASEQYF.

The J gene is TRBJ2-3, the V gene TRBV4-1; D perhaps matches TRBD2 (6 bases). Trimming left V 0 bases short and J 0 bases short, with 13 bases between. The CDR3 contains 17 residues. Germline V gene sequence: CDR1 MGHRA, CDR2 YSYEKL. The CDR3 DNA reads as TGCGCCAGCAGCCAAGAGGCGTTGGGGGGAAGCACAGATACGCAGTATTTT. The encoded protein is CASSQEALGGSTDTQYF.